This T cell receptor beta chain was profiled in a study of cytomegalovirus exposure and HLA in healthy donors. Vbeta (60) and Jbeta (13) primers were used in the PCR. TCRdb keeps only in-frame clones here, not all; method: immunoSEQ multiplex PCR. Of more than 95,000 clones listed, 60% to 80% are singletons. V was pared by 4 bases and J by 2 bases, with 6 bases of the junction left unmatched. In germline, CDR1 is SNHLY, CDR2 FYNNEI. The CDR3 is 15 residues long. This clone was recorded once. The chain links TRBV2 to TRBJ2-7; 9 nucleotides line up with TRBD1. This clonotype originated in a man in his fifties or sixties in good health and CMV-seropositive. The sequencing sample was made of PBMCs. Here the CDR3 reads CASSGQDRGPYEQYF. CDR3 sequence (DNA): TGTGCCAGCAGTGGACAGGACAGGGGACCCTACGAGCAGTACTTC.